The 6 T cell receptor beta chains given below trace back to one sample, sequenced in a study of blood T cell repertoires in COVID-19. Measured with immunoSEQ multiplex PCR; TCRdb has only the in-frame clones, and not every one. The data show 150,000 to 190,000 clones, 75% to 90% seen once. The specimen was peripheral blood. These receptors originate from a woman in her 70s with acute or convalescent COVID-19.

This chain connects TRBV7-9 to TRBJ1-1; a possible D gene is TRBD1 (5 bases). Per the germline V gene, CDR1 is SEHNR and CDR2 is FQNEAQ (reference sequence). With 1 base removed from V and 4 bases from J, the gap between germline ends came to 10 bases. There are 14 residues in the CDR3. In nucleotides, the CDR3 is TGTGCCAGCAGCTTAGGTCGGGGGTCCACTGAAGCTTTCTTT. Translating it yields CASSLGRGSTEAFF.

This chain connects TRBV4-1 to TRBJ1-1; perhaps TRBD1 as D (6 bases). The CDR3 spans 16 residues. Trimming stripped 4 bases from V and 0 bases from J, with 15 bases between. The germline gives CDR1 MGHRA, CDR2 YSYEKL. CDR3 DNA sequence: TGCGCCAGCAGCCCAGGCACCGGGACACTGAACACTGAAGCTTTCTTT. This codes for CASSPGTGTLNTEAFF.

The chain employs TRBV7-2 and TRBJ1-5; maybe TRBD1 (6 bases). CDR3 size: 15 residues. V was trimmed by 0 bases and J by 6 bases, leaving 12 bases between them. The germline V gene encodes CDR1 SGHTA and CDR2 FQGNSA. The CDR3 DNA follows: TGTGCCAGCAGCTTAGCCAGGGAGGGGGGTCAGCCCCAGCATTTT. It encodes CASSLAREGGQPQHF.

The V gene is TRBV6-1, the J gene TRBJ2-1; TRBD2 matches at 10 bases. J lost 2 bases, V lost 1 base, and 11 bases had no gene match. The CDR3 runs 19 residues. Germline loops: CDR1 MNHNS, CDR2 SASEGT. CDR3 sequence reads: CASSEVDSGGRGPYNEQFF. CDR3 DNA sequence: TGTGCCAGCAGTGAAGTCGATAGCGGGGGGCGAGGGCCCTACAATGAGCAGTTCTTC.

The chain uses TRBV7-9 and TRBJ2-1; 9 nucleotides agree with TRBD1. The CDR3 length is 15 residues. Germline lookup yields CDR1 SEHNR and CDR2 FQNEAQ (reference sequence). Unmatched junction bases numbered 9, after V lost 5 bases and J lost 7 bases. CDR3 region: CASSPPGTGNNEQFF. CDR3 DNA sequence: TGTGCCAGCAGCCCCCCGGGGACAGGGAATAATGAGCAGTTCTTC.

The V call is TRBV5-1, the J call TRBJ1-2, with a tentative D call TRBD1 (6 bases). The germline V gene encodes CDR1 SGHRS and CDR2 YFSETQ. Trimming took 0 bases from V and 4 from J, leaving 13 bases between them. This CDR3 has 15 amino acids. CDR3 region: CASSLDGGSSYGYTF. DNA of the CDR3: TGCGCCAGCAGCTTGGATGGGGGCAGTAGCTATGGCTACACCTTC.